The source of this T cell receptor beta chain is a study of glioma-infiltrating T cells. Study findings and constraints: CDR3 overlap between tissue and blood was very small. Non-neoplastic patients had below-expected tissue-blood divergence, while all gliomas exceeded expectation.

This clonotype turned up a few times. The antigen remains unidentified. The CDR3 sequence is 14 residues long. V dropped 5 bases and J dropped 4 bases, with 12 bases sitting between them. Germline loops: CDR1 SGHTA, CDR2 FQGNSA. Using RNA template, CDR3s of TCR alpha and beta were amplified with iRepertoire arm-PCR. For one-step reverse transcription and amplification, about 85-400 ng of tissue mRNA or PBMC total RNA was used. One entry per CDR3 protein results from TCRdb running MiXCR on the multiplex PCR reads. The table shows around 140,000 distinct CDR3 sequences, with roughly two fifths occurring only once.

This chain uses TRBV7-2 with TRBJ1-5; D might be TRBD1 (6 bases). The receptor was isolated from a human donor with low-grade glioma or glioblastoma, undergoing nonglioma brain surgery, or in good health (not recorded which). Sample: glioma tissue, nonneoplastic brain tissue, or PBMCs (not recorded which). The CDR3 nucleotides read TGTGCCAGCAGCCCGGAGGGGGGGAATCAGCCCCAGCATTTT. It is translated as CASSPEGGNQPQHF.